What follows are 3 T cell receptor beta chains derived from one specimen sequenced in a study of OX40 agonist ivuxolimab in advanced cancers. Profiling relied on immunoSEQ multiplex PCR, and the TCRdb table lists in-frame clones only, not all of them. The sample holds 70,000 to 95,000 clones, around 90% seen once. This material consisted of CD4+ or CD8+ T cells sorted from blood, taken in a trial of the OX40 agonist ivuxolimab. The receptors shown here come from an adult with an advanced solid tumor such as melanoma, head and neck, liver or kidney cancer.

The CDR3 bases are TGTGCCAGCAGTGACGCCCCTCACAGGGGGGATGGCTACACCTTC. As protein: CASSDAPHRGDGYTF. This chain joins TRBV6-1 and TRBJ1-2, with 8 bases that match TRBD1. Germline loops: CDR1 MNHNS, CDR2 SASEGT. CDR3 length: 15 amino acids. V lost 3 bases to trimming and J lost 6 bases; unmatched junction nucleotides: 9.

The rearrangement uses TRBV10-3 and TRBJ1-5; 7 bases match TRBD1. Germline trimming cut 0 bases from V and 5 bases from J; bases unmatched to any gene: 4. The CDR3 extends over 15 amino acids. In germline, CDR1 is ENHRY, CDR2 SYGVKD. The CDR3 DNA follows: TGTGCCATCAGTGAGTCTATACAGGGGTATCAGCCCCAGCATTTT. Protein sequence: CAISESIQGYQPQHF.

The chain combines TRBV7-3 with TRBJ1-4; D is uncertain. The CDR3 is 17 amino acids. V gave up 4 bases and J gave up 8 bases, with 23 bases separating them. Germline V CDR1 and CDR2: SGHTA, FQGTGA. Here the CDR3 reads CASSSPALRQTVEKLFF. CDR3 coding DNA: TGTGCCAGCAGCTCCCCTGCCCTCAGGCAAACAGTAGAAAAACTGTTTTTT.